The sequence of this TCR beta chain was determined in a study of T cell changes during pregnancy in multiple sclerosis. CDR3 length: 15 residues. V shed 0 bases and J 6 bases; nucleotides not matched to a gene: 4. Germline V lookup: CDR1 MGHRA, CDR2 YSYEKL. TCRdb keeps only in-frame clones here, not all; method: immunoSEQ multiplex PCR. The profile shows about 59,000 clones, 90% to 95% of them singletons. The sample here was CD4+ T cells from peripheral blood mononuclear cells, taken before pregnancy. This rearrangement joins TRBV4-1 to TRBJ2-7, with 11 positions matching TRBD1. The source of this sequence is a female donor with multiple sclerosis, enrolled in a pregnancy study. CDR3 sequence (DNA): TGCGCCAGCAGCCAAGACCGGGACAGGGGGGGCGAGCAGTACTTC. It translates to CASSQDRDRGGEQYF.